This T cell receptor beta chain was observed in a study of blood T cell repertoires in COVID-19. About the research overall: The origin of the acute and convalescent COVID-19 samples was the United States, Italy and Spain. T cells, B-cell-depleted T cells, or PBMCs supplied cDNA or gDNA.

Per the original data handling: Estimates of nucleated cell counts were drawn from the amplification of reference gene primers. Sequenced by immunoSEQ multiplex PCR; TCRdb stores in-frame clones only, minus some. V and J calls and clone size are as listed in that table; D and trimming were resolved from the DNA. The sample lists under 250,000 clones, around nine tenths seen once, with roughly 1.6% in the top ten. V was clipped by 6 bases and J by 8 bases, with 13 bases between them. Germline V gene lookup returns CDR1 MGHDK and CDR2 SYGVNS. This CDR3 has 13 residues. This TCR came from a woman aged 60-75 years who had recovered from COVID-19. V gene TRBV25-1 combines with J gene TRBJ1-4, with D unclear. Sequencing was done on a sample of peripheral blood. As DNA, the CDR3 is TGTGCCAGCAGCTCCGACATTGGCGAAAAACTGTTTTTT. It is translated as CASSSDIGEKLFF.